The rows below give T cell receptor beta chains drawn from one sample of a study of blood T cell repertoires in COVID-19. Measured with immunoSEQ multiplex PCR; TCRdb has only the in-frame clones, and not every one. The sample records 330,000 or so clones, around nine tenths being singletons. Specimen: PBMCs or T cells enriched from blood (not recorded which). Receptors were obtained from a woman aged 30 to 39 who had been exposed to COVID-19. Both conserved end residues are part of each CDR3. Each record gives: V gene, J gene, D gene, clone size, CDR3 DNA, CDR3 protein. D genes are given only for firm matches. The size entry is marked missing in some rows and otherwise reads once, few, many or a size class.

V gene: TRBV27
J gene: TRBJ2-3
D gene: -
clone size: -
CDR3 DNA: TGTGCCAGCAGTTTAAATTCCGTAGATACGCAGTATTTT
CDR3 protein: CASSLNSVDTQYF

V gene: TRBV2
J gene: TRBJ2-7
D gene: TRBD1
clone size: -
CDR3 DNA: TGTGCCAGCAGTGATCGGACAGGGAACTACGAGCAGTACTTC
CDR3 protein: CASSDRTGNYEQYF

V gene: TRBV5-8
J gene: TRBJ1-6
D gene: TRBD1
clone size: -
CDR3 DNA: TGTGCCAGCATGCTACAGGGGGCATGGTCACCCCTCCACTTT
CDR3 protein: CASMLQGAWSPLHF

V gene: TRBV28
J gene: TRBJ2-2
D gene: TRBD2
clone size: once
CDR3 DNA: TGTGCCAGCAGTTTATCTCTAGCGGGAGCCGGGGAGCTGTTTTTT
CDR3 protein: CASSLSLAGAGELFF

V gene: TRBV19
J gene: TRBJ2-2
D gene: -
clone size: -
CDR3 DNA: TGTGCCACTTGGTGGAGCGGGGAGCTGTTTTTT
CDR3 protein: CATWWSGELFF

V gene: TRBV10-3
J gene: TRBJ1-3
D gene: -
clone size: -
CDR3 DNA: TGTGCCATCGCGGGGGTTATGGGGTCGACAGTGAGCTCTGGAAACACCATATATTTT
CDR3 protein: CAIAGVMGSTVSSGNTIYF

V gene: TRBV27
J gene: TRBJ1-2
D gene: -
clone size: -
CDR3 DNA: TGTGCCAGCAGTTCCCGTCAGGGCGGCTATGGCTACACCTTC
CDR3 protein: CASSSRQGGYGYTF

V gene: TRBV27
J gene: TRBJ1-2
D gene: TRBD1
clone size: -
CDR3 DNA: TGTGCCAGCAGTGGACTTAACACAGGGGAGATACTGCGGGGCTACACCTTC
CDR3 protein: CASSGLNTGEILRGYTF

V gene: TRBV12-3/TRBV12-4
J gene: TRBJ1-2
D gene: -
clone size: -
CDR3 DNA: TGTGCCAGCAGCCCCGCCCAGGGGGGCTACACCTTC
CDR3 protein: CASSPAQGGYTF

V gene: TRBV9
J gene: TRBJ2-1
D gene: TRBD2
clone size: once
CDR3 DNA: TGTGCCAGCAGCGTAGAACTAGCGGGAGTATTCAGTGAGCAGTTCTTC
CDR3 protein: CASSVELAGVFSEQFF

V gene: TRBV5-6
J gene: TRBJ2-7
D gene: -
clone size: -
CDR3 DNA: TGTGCCAGCAGCTTAGGAGGGAGTCACTACGAGCAGTACTTC
CDR3 protein: CASSLGGSHYEQYF

V gene: TRBV11-2
J gene: TRBJ1-4
D gene: TRBD1
clone size: -
CDR3 DNA: TGTGCCAGCAGCTTACACCTCGGACAGGTTAATGAAAAACTGTTTTTT
CDR3 protein: CASSLHLGQVNEKLFF

V gene: TRBV14
J gene: TRBJ1-2
D gene: TRBD1
clone size: -
CDR3 DNA: TGTGCCAGCAGCCAAGCGGGACAGGGGAAATTCCTGAACTATGGCTACACCTTC
CDR3 protein: CASSQAGQGKFLNYGYTF

V gene: TRBV5-1
J gene: TRBJ2-3
D gene: TRBD2
clone size: -
CDR3 DNA: TGCGCCAGCAGCCTGCTAGCGGGAGTTGTGATGGGACCAGATACGCAGTATTTT
CDR3 protein: CASSLLAGVVMGPDTQYF

V gene: TRBV10-2
J gene: TRBJ2-5
D gene: TRBD1
clone size: -
CDR3 DNA: TGCGCCAGCAGTGAGCTTGACAGGGGAACTCCCCAGTACTTC
CDR3 protein: CASSELDRGTPQYF

V gene: TRBV10-3
J gene: TRBJ2-3
D gene: TRBD2
clone size: -
CDR3 DNA: TGTGCCATCAGTGTGGGCGGGAGTGCCACAGATACGCAGTATTTT
CDR3 protein: CAISVGGSATDTQYF

V gene: TRBV18
J gene: TRBJ2-3
D gene: TRBD2
clone size: -
CDR3 DNA: TGTGCCAGCTCACCGGGACTAGCGGAAGGGGTGGATACGCAGTATTTT
CDR3 protein: CASSPGLAEGVDTQYF

V gene: TRBV10-1
J gene: TRBJ2-5
D gene: -
clone size: -
CDR3 DNA: TGCGCCAGCAGTGAGAGTCCGGGACTCCCAGAGACCCAGTACTTC
CDR3 protein: CASSESPGLPETQYF

V gene: TRBV18
J gene: TRBJ2-4
D gene: -
clone size: once
CDR3 DNA: TGTGCCAGCTCACCACCGGGGCAGGGGGCCAAAAACATTCAGTACTTC
CDR3 protein: CASSPPGQGAKNIQYF

V gene: TRBV5-1
J gene: TRBJ1-1
D gene: -
clone size: -
CDR3 DNA: TGCGCCAGCAGCTTGGTCTCCGTTCTCGGGATGAACACTGAAGCTTTCTTT
CDR3 protein: CASSLVSVLGMNTEAFF

V gene: TRBV7-9
J gene: TRBJ1-4
D gene: -
clone size: -
CDR3 DNA: TGTGCCAGCAGCTTAGGGGACTCAGGTCGGGAAAAACTGTTTTTT
CDR3 protein: CASSLGDSGREKLFF

V gene: TRBV28
J gene: TRBJ1-1
D gene: -
clone size: -
CDR3 DNA: TGTGCCAGCAGTCCCGCTCCCCTAGAATCTGAAGCTTTCTTT
CDR3 protein: CASSPAPLESEAFF

V gene: TRBV7-8
J gene: TRBJ2-7
D gene: TRBD2
clone size: -
CDR3 DNA: TGTGCCAGCAGCTTACCGGCCGGGGGGACTGCCTACGAGCAGTACTTC
CDR3 protein: CASSLPAGGTAYEQYF

V gene: TRBV27
J gene: TRBJ1-2
D gene: -
clone size: few
CDR3 DNA: TGTGCCACGCGGACCCTCCAGGGGTGGGATGGCTACACCTTC
CDR3 protein: CATRTLQGWDGYTF

V gene: TRBV11-2
J gene: TRBJ1-3
D gene: TRBD1
clone size: -
CDR3 DNA: TGTGCCAGCAGCCCACGGGGACAGGCGCCTGGAAACACCATATATTTT
CDR3 protein: CASSPRGQAPGNTIYF

V gene: TRBV30
J gene: TRBJ2-7
D gene: -
clone size: once
CDR3 DNA: TGTGCCTGGAGTGGACAGTTCCTCTACGAGCAGTACTTC
CDR3 protein: CAWSGQFLYEQYF

V gene: TRBV5-8
J gene: TRBJ1-5
D gene: -
clone size: few
CDR3 DNA: TGTGCCAGCAGCCCACCTCCAGGGGCGACGGGCAATCAGCCCCAGCATTTT
CDR3 protein: CASSPPPGATGNQPQHF

V gene: TRBV21-1
J gene: TRBJ1-2
D gene: -
clone size: -
CDR3 DNA: TGTGCCAGCAGCAAATTTACAGCAAACTATGGCTACACCTTC
CDR3 protein: CASSKFTANYGYTF

V gene: TRBV19
J gene: TRBJ2-4
D gene: -
clone size: -
CDR3 DNA: TGTGCCAGTAGTATAGCCGCCTTGGGAGCGGGTCCCAAAAACATTCAGTACTTC
CDR3 protein: CASSIAALGAGPKNIQYF